This paragraph reports one T cell receptor (beta chain). It lacks a known antigen. No base-level quality is on record; no much larger clone is a single base apart. The sample is drawn from a study of T cell changes during pregnancy in multiple sclerosis (dated 2019 in TCRdb). Regarding the complete study: In women with multiple sclerosis, the researchers looked at how the T cell repertoire shifted as pregnancy progressed.

Receptor amplification or capture employed the immunoSEQ multiplex PCR assay. Held by TCRdb, this immuneACCESS table contains in-frame sequences only and omits some clones. Under half of the omission traces to an unresolved V gene where checked; the cause of the rest is unknown. A total of more than 30,000 clones appear in this sample, around nine tenths of them only once. Of the sample, under 0.4% falls within the top ten clones. The clonotype was recovered from a female donor in good health, enrolled as a control in a pregnancy study. The starting material was CD4+ T cells from peripheral blood mononuclear cells, obtained in the third trimester of pregnancy.

The bases read TGTGCCAGCAGCACACGTCAAGGAGTCGCCGAGCAGTACTTC. Translated, it reads CASSTRQGVAEQYF. Rearrangement joined TRBV7-8 to TRBJ2-7, with no D gene named confidently. V drops 5 bases and J drops 6 bases, leaving 17 bases in between. The germline V gene provides CDR1 SGHVS and CDR2 FQNEAQ. There are 14 amino acids in the CDR3, from cysteine to phenylalanine inclusive. CDR3 DNA only is kept here, 42 bases in frame from base 1.